These 14 T cell receptor beta chains share one sample of origin, sequenced in a study of T-cell reconstitution after alpha-beta-depleted transplantation in children. A library of TCRbeta sequences, prepared with unique molecular identifiers, was generated. Using its own MiXCR run on the PCR reads, TCRdb lists one record per CDR3 protein. This table has hundreds of thousands of distinct CDR3 sequences, about 16% appearing once. Sequenced here: PBMCs, mostly from graft donor cells, sampled 360 days after TCRalphabeta/CD19-depleted stem cell transplant. The receptors shown here come from a male patient under 10 years old who had a stem cell transplant for acute lymphoblastic leukemia, so the T cells may come from the graft donor.

The sample holds a few counts of this clonotype. The chain couples TRBV28 to TRBJ2-1, with 8 positions matching TRBD2. Germline assignment: CDR1 MDHEN and CDR2 SYDVKM. The V segment lost 4 bases and the J segment 2 bases; nucleotides outside the gene matches: 22. The CDR3 is 21 amino acids. The CDR3 nucleotides are TGTGCCAGCAGTTGCCAAACGACAGACCTCTCTTTAGCGGGAACCTACAATGAGCAGTTCTTC. This gives the protein CASSCQTTDLSLAGTYNEQFF.

This chain links TRBV20-1 with TRBJ2-3; D is ambiguous. This CDR3 is 14 amino acids long. Between the trimmed V and J ends, which lost 3 bases and 0 bases, there was a span of 10 bases. Germline V CDR1 and CDR2: DFQATT, SNEGSKA (reference sequence). The CDR3 spells CSASWLISTDTQYF. As DNA, the CDR3 is TGCAGTGCTAGCTGGCTTATTAGCACAGATACGCAGTATTTT.

The chain links TRBV7-9 to TRBJ2-5; 16 bases align to TRBD2. Losses at the gene ends were 5 bases for V and 5 bases for J; bases not matched to a gene: 5. From germline, CDR1 is SEHNR and CDR2 FQNEAQ (reference sequence). CDR3 length equals 16 residues. CDR3 sequence (DNA): TGTGCCAGCAGCCCGGGACTAGCGGGAGGGCGGGAGACCCAGTACTTC. Translation: CASSPGLAGGRETQYF.

This clonotype has only a few counts. This chain joins TRBV5-6 and TRBJ2-7; a possible D gene is TRBD2 (6 bases). The CDR3 is 12 residues long. The V end lost 4 bases, the J end lost 6 bases, and 11 bases lay between the germline ends. Germline CDR1 and CDR2: SGHDT and YYEEEE. The CDR3 region has the DNA TGTGCCAGCAGCCCGATGGGGGGCGAGCAGTACTTC. It is translated as CASSPMGGEQYF.

This clonotype was seen a single time. This may arise from a read error, as a much more abundant clone is one base away. This chain links TRBV9 with TRBJ1-6; 7 nucleotides line up with TRBD1. Germline loops: CDR1 SGDLS, CDR2 YYNGEE. The CDR3 is 15 residues long. The CDR3 is CTSSGGGPYNSPLHF. DNA of the CDR3: TGTACCAGCAGCGGAGGGGGCCCTTATAATTCACCCCTCCACTTT.

The chain recombines TRBV20-1 with TRBJ2-1; TRBD2 aligns across 13 bases. Looked up from germline, CDR1 is DFQATT and CDR2 is SNEGSKA (reference sequence). Trimming at V came to 5 bases and at J to 3 bases, leaving 13 bases not matched to a gene. There are 18 residues in the CDR3. CDR3 bases: TGCAGTGCTGGGGGGGGACTAGCGGGACCTAAGATCTACAATGAGCAGTTCTTC. This gives the protein CSAGGGLAGPKIYNEQFF.

The chain combines TRBV19 with TRBJ2-5, with a possible D match to TRBD2 (6 bases). Germline CDR1 is LNHDA and CDR2 is SQIVND (reference sequence). Deletions cut 3 bases from V and 2 bases from J, with 16 bases between. This CDR3 comprises 16 residues. DNA for the CDR3: TGTGCCAGTAGTATTTGGGCTAGCGCGTTTCAAGAGACCCAGTACTTC. Protein product: CASSIWASAFQETQYF. Full variable domain (remainder filled in from reference TRBV19 and TRBJ2-5): DGGITQSPKYLFRKEGQNVTLSCEQNLNHDAMYWYRQDPGQGLRLIYYSQIVNDFQKGDIAEGYSVSREKKESFPLTVTSAQKNPTAFYLCASSIWASAFQETQYFGPGTRLLVL.

The chain carries TRBV18 and TRBJ2-7; 8 bases map to TRBD1. J gave up 3 bases and V 2 bases, and 9 bases lay outside the gene matches. The CDR3 totals 16 residues. Germline V gene sequence: CDR1 KGHSH, CDR2 LQKENI. Here the CDR3 reads CASSPGRDRLNYEQYF. CDR3 nucleotide sequence: TGTGCCAGCTCACCAGGAAGGGACAGGCTTAACTACGAGCAGTACTTC.

The genes are TRBV5-1 and TRBJ2-7; 7 positions agree with TRBD2. This CDR3 is built from 15 residues. The V gene's germline CDR1 is SGHRS and CDR2 YFSETQ. Trimming removed 5 bases from V and 3 bases from J; junction bases left unmatched: 11. For the CDR3, the DNA is TGCGCCAGCAGGGAAGGGGAGGGTATTTTCTACGAGCAGTACTTC. Its translation is CASREGEGIFYEQYF.

CDR3 bases: TGTGCCAGCAGCCCTACAGGATTTAAAAACATTCAGTACTTC. This encodes CASSPTGFKNIQYF. This sequence joins TRBV7-2 and TRBJ2-4, with D possibly TRBD1 on 5 matching bases. The germline gives CDR1 SGHTA, CDR2 FQGNSA. The CDR3 totals 14 residues. The germline V and J ends were trimmed by 5 bases and 4 bases, with 12 bases remaining between them.

This sequence joins TRBV5-1 and TRBJ2-3, with 7 bases that match TRBD1. The J segment lost 2 bases and the V segment lost 2 bases, leaving 5 bases of the junction unmatched. Per germline, CDR1 SGHRS and CDR2 YFSETQ. The CDR3 runs 15 residues. CDR3 DNA sequence: TGCGCCAGCAGCTTTTTGACAGGGCCCACAGATACGCAGTATTTT. Protein product: CASSFLTGPTDTQYF.

This clonotype was counted a few times. This chain joins TRBV12-3 or TRBV12-4 and TRBJ1-6; D not certain. CDR3 length equals 12 residues. The V and J ends lost 2 bases and 9 bases respectively, with 5 bases between them. In nucleotides, the CDR3 is TGTGCCAGCAGTTTATGGGTTTCACCCCTCCACTTT. It translates to CASSLWVSPLHF.

This clonotype was detected ten times or more. The rearrangement uses TRBV12-3 or TRBV12-4 and TRBJ2-7, with D perhaps matching TRBD2 (5 bases). The V and J ends lost 7 bases and 8 bases respectively, with 12 bases between them. The CDR3 has 11 residues. CDR3 residues: CASTLGSQQYF. DNA for the CDR3: TGTGCCAGCACCCTAGGGAGTCAGCAGTACTTC.

This clonotype was seen more than once but under ten times. This chain links TRBV20-1 with TRBJ2-7; D is undetermined. The CDR3 sequence is 15 residues long. Germline-derived CDR1 and CDR2 are DFQATT and SNEGSKA (reference sequence). V lost 0 bases to trimming and J lost 0 bases, with 12 bases between them. CDR3 amino acids: CSARDYRGASYEQYF. CDR3 nucleotide sequence: TGCAGTGCTAGAGATTATAGAGGAGCCTCCTACGAGCAGTACTTC.